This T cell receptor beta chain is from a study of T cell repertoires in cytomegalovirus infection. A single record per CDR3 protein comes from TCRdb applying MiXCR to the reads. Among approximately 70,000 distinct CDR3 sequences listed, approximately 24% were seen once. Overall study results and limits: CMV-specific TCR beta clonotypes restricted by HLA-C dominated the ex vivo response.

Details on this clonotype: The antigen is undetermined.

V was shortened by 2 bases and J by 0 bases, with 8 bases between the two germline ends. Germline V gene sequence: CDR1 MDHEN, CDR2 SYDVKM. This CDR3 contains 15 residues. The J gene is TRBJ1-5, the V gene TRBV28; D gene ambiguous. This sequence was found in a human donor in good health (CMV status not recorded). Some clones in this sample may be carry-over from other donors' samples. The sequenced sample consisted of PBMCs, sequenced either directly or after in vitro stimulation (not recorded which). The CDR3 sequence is CASSLVRDSNQPQHF. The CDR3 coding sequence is TGTGCCAGCAGTTTAGTCCGGGATAGCAATCAGCCCCAGCATTTT.